The 8 T cell receptor beta chains in this list originate from one sample, sequenced in a study of cytomegalovirus exposure and HLA in healthy donors. The PCR ran on 60 Vbeta and 13 Jbeta primers. Assay: immunoSEQ multiplex PCR; the TCRdb copy retains only in-frame clones and omits some. The profile shows about 120,000 clones, approximately 82% of them singletons. Material: PBMCs. The receptors were sampled from a man younger than 30 in good health and CMV-seropositive.

The gene calls are TRBV10-3 and TRBJ1-3; weak D call: TRBD1 (6 bases). Germline V gene sequence: CDR1 ENHRY, CDR2 SYGVKD. Trimming removed 0 bases from V and 4 bases from J, with 10 bases in between. CDR3 length: 15 residues. The CDR3 spells CAISESGAMGNTIYF. The DNA of the CDR3 is TGTGCCATCAGTGAGTCGGGGGCTATGGGAAACACCATATATTTT.

This chain connects TRBV2 to TRBJ1-4, with D possibly matching TRBD1 (6 bases). The V end lost 6 bases, the J end lost 0 bases, and 11 bases lay between the germline ends. The CDR3 covers 15 residues. Germline V gene data show CDR1 as SNHLY and CDR2 as FYNNEI. In nucleotides, the CDR3 is TGTGCCAGCAGCGGGACACCTGCAACTAATGAAAAACTGTTTTTT. Its translation: CASSGTPATNEKLFF.

V and J are TRBV9 and TRBJ2-7; 8 positions agree with TRBD2. Trimming took 2 bases from V and 5 from J; bases not matched to a gene: 6. The CDR3 extends over 14 amino acids. Germline V CDR1 and CDR2: SGDLS, YYNGEE. In DNA, the CDR3 is TGTGCCAGCAGCGTTGGGCTAGCGGGTCACGAGCAGTACTTC. Encoded protein: CASSVGLAGHEQYF.

The chain is built from TRBV30 and TRBJ1-6; weak D call: TRBD1 (6 bases). This CDR3 spans 11 amino acids. V was cut by 5 bases and J by 9 bases, with 8 bases left in between. Germline V gene data show CDR1 as GTSNPN and CDR2 as SVGIG (reference sequence). The CDR3 DNA is TGTGCCTGGTCGACAGGTTCACCCCTCCACTTT. It specifies CAWSTGSPLHF.

Regarding this clone: A read error may produce the germline difference seen at one junction end. This same CDR3 is encoded by further DNA sequences in the sample. The chain recombines TRBV30 with TRBJ1-1, with no clear D. In germline, CDR1 is GTSNPN, CDR2 SVGIG (reference sequence). This CDR3 has 17 amino acids. The CDR3 DNA sequence: TGTGCCTGGAGTGTACCGGGAGGGCCTCCGATGAACACTGAAGCTTTCTTC. Translated, it gives CAWSVPGGPPMNTEAFF.

J is TRBJ2-7 and V is TRBV6-5; no clear D. Trimming removed 0 bases at V and 0 bases at J, with 6 bases between. Germline loops: CDR1 MNHEY, CDR2 SVGAGI. This CDR3 has 14 amino acids. This CDR3 reads CASSYSPSSYEQYF. DNA of the CDR3: TGTGCCAGCAGTTACTCGCCGAGCTCCTACGAGCAGTACTTC.

The chain employs TRBV9 and TRBJ1-5; D might be TRBD1 (5 bases). The germline V and J ends were trimmed by 4 bases and 4 bases, with 15 bases remaining between them. The germline V gene encodes CDR1 SGDLS and CDR2 YYNGEE. The CDR3 loop spans 15 amino acids. In DNA form, the CDR3 reads TGTGCCAGCAGCCCGACAGCCTCAGGGAATCAGCCCCAGCATTTT. Translated: CASSPTASGNQPQHF.

The chain carries TRBV6-6 and TRBJ1-5, with TRBD1 as a possible D gene (6 bases). Looked up from germline, CDR1 is MNHNY and CDR2 is SVGAGI (reference sequence). The CDR3 runs to 16 residues. V was clipped by 2 bases and J by 0 bases, with 11 bases between them. The CDR3 is CASSYPTGYSNQPQHF. CDR3 DNA sequence: TGTGCCAGCAGTTACCCTACAGGGTATAGCAATCAGCCCCAGCATTTT.